What follows are 9 T cell receptor beta chains derived from one specimen sequenced in a study of a mutant IDH1 vaccine in newly diagnosed glioma. The time point denotes: baseline, week 1 (first vaccination visit). Treatment meaning: pre-vaccination baseline after standard-of-care therapy. The table came from immunoSEQ multiplex PCR; TCRdb's copy has only in-frame clones and leaves some out. The repertoire holds tens of thousands of clones, about 89% seen once, with about 10% in the top ten. Sequenced material: PBMCs, taken from a glioma patient treated with radiotherapy, temozolomide or both. The receptor source for this set is a young man with glioma.

The V gene is TRBV29-1, the J gene TRBJ2-5, with TRBD1 identical over 8 bases. Germline loops: CDR1 SQVTM, CDR2 ANQGSEA. The J segment lost 5 bases and the V segment lost 7 bases, leaving 6 bases of the junction unmatched. The CDR3 contains 12 residues. CDR3 loop: CSAETGAETQYF. DNA of the CDR3: TGCAGCGCCGAGACAGGGGCCGAGACCCAGTACTTC.

The chain employs TRBV19 and TRBJ2-1; TRBD1 matches 7 bases. The CDR3 runs to 13 residues. With 9 bases clipped from V and 5 bases from J, the junction kept 7 bases outside the gene matches. Germline assignment: CDR1 LNHDA and CDR2 SQIVND (reference sequence). In DNA form, the CDR3 reads TGTGCCAGCCGATCGGGACAGAACAATGAGCAGTTCTTC. Its protein product is CASRSGQNNEQFF.

V gene TRBV7-9 combines with J gene TRBJ1-3; D is ambiguous. V lost 4 bases and J lost 7, with 14 bases in between. The CDR3 consists of 14 residues. Germline lookup yields CDR1 SEHNR and CDR2 FQNEAQ (reference sequence). The CDR3 is CASSSPGAPNTIYF. The CDR3 DNA reads TGTGCCAGCAGCTCTCCGGGAGCCCCGAACACCATATATTTT.

The chain carries TRBV5-8 and TRBJ2-6; D not certain. CDR3 length: 14 amino acids. V gave up 4 bases and J gave up 5 bases, with 10 bases separating them. Germline CDR1 is SGHTS and CDR2 is YDEGEE. Here the CDR3 reads CASSPPNWANVLTF. In DNA form, the CDR3 reads TGTGCCAGCAGCCCTCCCAACTGGGCCAACGTCCTGACTTTC. The entire variable domain, with the rest obtained from reference TRBV5-8 and TRBJ2-6, is as follows: EAGVTQSPTHLIKTRGQQATLRCSPISGHTSVYWYQQALGLGLQFLLWYDEGEERNRGNFPPRFSGRQFPNYSSELNVNALELEDSALYLCASSPPNWANVLTFGAGSRLTVL.

V gene TRBV25-1 combines with J gene TRBJ2-1, with a possible D match to TRBD1 (5 bases). V was trimmed by 6 bases and J by 2 bases, leaving 14 bases between them. The length of the CDR3 is 15 residues. The germline gives CDR1 MGHDK, CDR2 SYGVNS. This chain's CDR3 is CASSDSGPPYNEQFF. Here the CDR3 DNA reads TGTGCCAGCAGCGACTCAGGGCCCCCCTACAATGAGCAGTTCTTC.

The rearrangement uses TRBV10-2 and TRBJ1-1; D unresolved. The germline CDR1 and CDR2 sequences are WSHSY and SAAADI. The CDR3 sequence is 17 residues long. The V end lost 4 bases, the J end lost 5 bases, and 23 bases lay between the germline ends. This CDR3 reads CASSVPREGSRDTEAFF. As DNA, the CDR3 is TGCGCCAGCAGTGTCCCTCGGGAGGGCTCTAGGGATACTGAAGCTTTCTTT.

The chain uses TRBV5-4 and TRBJ2-3; TRBD1 aligns across 9 bases. With 2 bases clipped from V and 2 bases from J, the junction kept 9 bases outside the gene matches. The CDR3 runs to 17 residues. The germline CDR1 and CDR2 sequences are SGHNT and YYREEE (reference sequence). CDR3 protein: CASSLPLGQGNTDTQYF. The CDR3 nucleotides read TGTGCCAGCAGCTTACCCCTGGGACAGGGCAACACAGATACGCAGTATTTT. The whole variable domain, filled in from reference TRBV5-4 and TRBJ2-3, reads ETGVTQSPTHLIKTRGQQVTLRCSSQSGHNTVSWYQQALGQGPQFIFQYYREEENGRGNFPPRFSGLQFPNYSSELNVNALELDDSALYLCASSLPLGQGNTDTQYFGPGTRLTVL.

The genes are TRBV4-2 and TRBJ2-7; 8 nucleotides line up with TRBD2. CDR1 and CDR2 from the germline V gene are LGHNA and YNFKEQ. J gave up 4 bases and V 3 bases, and 8 bases lay outside the gene matches. The CDR3 runs to 15 residues. The CDR3: CASSHPLGGGYEQYF. The DNA for the CDR3 is TGTGCCAGCAGCCATCCTCTCGGGGGGGGATACGAGCAGTACTTC.

The gene calls are TRBV18 and TRBJ1-1; D remains unclear. Trimming took off 3 bases at V and 0 bases at J, with 11 bases between the two ends. The CDR3 has 15 residues. Germline assignment: CDR1 KGHSH and CDR2 LQKENI. The CDR3 DNA sequence: TGTGCCAGCTCACCGGGTCGGAATATGAACACTGAAGCTTTCTTT. Translating gives CASSPGRNMNTEAFF.